This entry lists 22 T cell receptor beta chains sequenced from one sample in a study of T cell responses to AZD1222 COVID-19 vaccine. TCRdb's table, derived via immunoSEQ multiplex PCR, lists solely in-frame clones and lacks some. The table includes 100,000 to 130,000 clones, 75% to 95% detected once. This material consisted of peripheral blood, taken 28 days after the second AZD1222 dose. These receptors were collected from an adult who received the AZD1222 COVID-19 vaccine.

The chain employs TRBV30 and TRBJ1-3; no clear D gene. The CDR3 has 14 amino acids. The V end lost 0 bases, the J end lost 0 bases, and 6 bases lay between the germline ends. CDR1 and CDR2 from the germline V gene are GTSNPN and SVGIG (reference sequence). This chain's CDR3 is CAWSVQSSGNTIYF. Written as DNA, the CDR3 is TGTGCCTGGAGTGTTCAGAGCTCTGGAAACACCATATATTTT.

The chain links TRBV2 to TRBJ1-5, with TRBD1 as a possible D gene (5 bases). Germline V lookup: CDR1 SNHLY, CDR2 FYNNEI. V was pared by 7 bases and J by 4 bases, with 17 bases between. This CDR3 is 15 amino acids long. CDR3 sequence (DNA): TGTGCCAGCAAAAGGGGCCAGGGCCGGAATCAGCCCCAGCATTTT. Translated, it gives CASKRGQGRNQPQHF. The whole variable domain, filled in from reference TRBV2 and TRBJ1-5, reads EPEVTQTPSHQVTQMGQEVILRCVPISNHLYFYWYRQILGQKVEFLVSFYNNEISEKSEIFDDQFSVERPDGSNFTLKIRSTKLEDSAMYFCASKRGQGRNQPQHFGDGTRLSIL.

The chain is built from TRBV5-1 and TRBJ2-2, with 7 bases identical to TRBD1. Trimming cost V 4 bases and J 6 bases; bases outside gene matches: 6. CDR1 and CDR2 (germline): SGHRS, YFSETQ. This CDR3 contains 14 residues. CDR3 amino acids: CASSNDRAPGELFF. The CDR3 region has the DNA TGCGCCAGCAGCAACGACAGGGCCCCCGGGGAGCTGTTTTTT. The whole variable domain, filled in from reference TRBV5-1 and TRBJ2-2, reads KAGVTQTPRYLIKTRGQQVTLSCSPISGHRSVSWYQQTPGQGLQFLFEYFSETQRNKGNFPGRFSGRQFSNSRSEMNVSTLELGDSALYLCASSNDRAPGELFFGEGSRLTVL.

V usage is TRBV9 and J usage is TRBJ1-1, with TRBD1 matching 8 bases. J gave up 7 bases and V 3 bases, and 8 bases lay outside the gene matches. The CDR3 spans 14 residues. Germline V gene lookup returns CDR1 SGDLS and CDR2 YYNGEE. The CDR3 coding sequence is TGTGCCAGCAGCGAGGGCCAGACAGGGGATGAAGCTTTCTTT. Translated: CASSEGQTGDEAFF.

The rearrangement joins TRBV6-2 or TRBV6-3 to TRBJ2-2; 7 bases are a match to TRBD2. This CDR3 contains 17 residues. Per germline, CDR1 MNHEY and CDR2 SVGEGT. The V segment lost 1 base and the J segment 6 bases; nucleotides outside the gene matches: 11. CDR3 coding DNA: TGTGCCAGCAGTTACTTAAGAGCGGGAACTCGATCCGGGGAGCTGTTTTTT. Translation gives CASSYLRAGTRSGELFF.

The chain employs TRBV3-1 (or the pseudogene TRBV3-2) and TRBJ2-2; no definite D call. In germline, CDR1 is LGHDT, CDR2 YNNKEL (reference sequence). The length of the CDR3 is 11 residues. V was cut by 4 bases and J by 9 bases, with 6 bases left in between. This CDR3 reads CASSRYRELFF. CDR3 in DNA: TGTGCCAGCAGCCGATACCGGGAGCTGTTTTTT.

This clone was counted once. The V and J genes are TRBV5-6 and TRBJ2-5; D unresolved. Germline loops: CDR1 SGHDT, CDR2 YYEEEE. The V end was cut by 4 bases, the J end by 1 base, with 14 bases between. The CDR3 runs to 15 residues. DNA of the CDR3: TGTGCCAGCAGCAGCCTGGACGGTTCCCAAGAGACCCAGTACTTC. It yields the protein CASSSLDGSQETQYF.

The rearrangement joins TRBV6-2 or TRBV6-3 to TRBJ1-5, with a possible D match to TRBD1 (5 bases). Germline V gives CDR1 MNHEY, CDR2 SVGEGT. With 4 bases removed from V and 5 bases from J, the gap between germline ends came to 12 bases. This CDR3 has 14 residues. Here the CDR3 DNA reads TGTGCCAGCAGTTTCCGGGACCCTTATCAGCCCCAGCATTTT. Its protein is CASSFRDPYQPQHF.

The CDR3 spells CASSQVGGLDEKLFF. The DNA for the CDR3 is TGCGCCAGCAGCCAAGTGGGGGGGCTTGATGAAAAACTGTTTTTT. The chain has TRBV4-3 and TRBJ1-4, with TRBD1 as a possible D gene (6 bases). The V end was cut by 1 base, the J end by 6 bases, with 12 bases between. The germline V gene has CDR1 LGHNA and CDR2 YSLEER. The CDR3 runs 15 residues.

This sequence joins TRBV27 and TRBJ1-4; 8 nucleotides line up with TRBD1. Germline loops: CDR1 MNHEY, CDR2 SMNVEV (reference sequence). V lost 5 bases and J lost 7; bases outside the gene matches: 12. The CDR3 has 16 residues. The CDR3 is CASSNIDGTGGEKLFF. The CDR3 DNA is TGTGCCAGCAGTAACATTGACGGGACAGGAGGTGAAAAACTGTTTTTT. Drawing the rest from reference TRBV27 and TRBJ1-4, the complete variable domain is EAQVTQNPRYLITVTGKKLTVTCSQNMNHEYMSWYRQDPGLGLRQIYYSMNVEVTDKGDVPEGYKVSRKEKRNFPLILESPSPNQTSLYFCASSNIDGTGGEKLFFGSGTQLSVL.

The V and J genes are TRBV15 and TRBJ1-4; D unresolved. Trimming removed 5 bases at V and 6 bases at J, with 19 bases between. Germline V gene sequence: CDR1 LNHNV, CDR2 YYDKDF (reference sequence). There are 16 residues in the CDR3. CDR3 residues: CATSVWTARPYEKLFF. The DNA of the CDR3 is TGTGCCACCAGCGTCTGGACGGCAAGACCCTATGAAAAACTGTTTTTT.

This clone appeared a single time. The J gene is TRBJ2-7, the V gene TRBV5-1; TRBD1 is a possible D gene (6 bases). V lost 0 bases, J lost 2 bases, and 15 bases lay in between. Germline V gene sequence: CDR1 SGHRS, CDR2 YFSETQ. The CDR3 is 16 residues long. The CDR3 is CASSLVPGQRPYEQYF. For the CDR3, the DNA is TGCGCCAGCAGCTTGGTCCCCGGACAGCGACCCTACGAGCAGTACTTC. Combining the CDR3 with reference TRBV5-1 and TRBJ2-7 gives the whole variable domain KAGVTQTPRYLIKTRGQQVTLSCSPISGHRSVSWYQQTPGQGLQFLFEYFSETQRNKGNFPGRFSGRQFSNSRSEMNVSTLELGDSALYLCASSLVPGQRPYEQYFGPGTRLTVT.

This chain uses TRBV19 with TRBJ1-4; no definite D call. Trimming pared 3 bases from V and 5 bases from J, leaving 13 bases between. Germline-derived CDR1 and CDR2 are LNHDA and SQIVND (reference sequence). The CDR3 sequence is 15 residues long. DNA for the CDR3: TGTGCCAGTAGTATTCGGCACAGAGTAAATGAAAAACTGTTTTTT. This translates into CASSIRHRVNEKLFF.

The chain recombines TRBV28 with TRBJ2-1; 7 bases fit TRBD1. Per the germline V gene, CDR1 is MDHEN and CDR2 is SYDVKM. The CDR3 length is 12 residues. V lost 4 bases and J lost 9; bases outside the gene matches: 3. In DNA form, the CDR3 reads TGTGCCAGCAGTTCCGGGACAGCTGAGCAGTTCTTC. Residues: CASSSGTAEQFF. The full variable domain, with the rest looked up from reference TRBV28 and TRBJ2-1, is DVKVTQSSRYLVKRTGEKVFLECVQDMDHENMFWYRQDPGLGLRLIYFSYDVKMKEKGDIPEGYSVSREKKERFSLILESASTNQTSMYLCASSSGTAEQFFGPGTRLTVL.

This chain connects TRBV12-3 or TRBV12-4 to TRBJ2-3; 9 nucleotides line up with TRBD2. This CDR3 has 13 residues. V trimming: 8 bases; J trimming: 6 bases; junction bases outside the gene matches: 6. The CDR3 coding sequence is TGTGCCAGCTCTAGCGGGGCGAGGGATACGCAGTATTTT. It is translated as CASSSGARDTQYF.

This clone turned up a few times. This chain uses TRBV7-2 with TRBJ2-3; D remains ambiguous. The CDR3 spans 12 residues. V dropped 2 bases and J dropped 5 bases, with 5 bases sitting between them. In germline, CDR1 is SGHTA, CDR2 FQGNSA. CDR3 region: CASSLYGDTQYF. CDR3 sequence (DNA): TGTGCCAGCAGCTTATATGGAGATACGCAGTATTTT.

V and J are TRBV9 and TRBJ1-6; perhaps TRBD1 as D (6 bases). This CDR3 comprises 14 residues. Trimming removed 1 base from V and 9 bases from J, with 11 bases in between. CDR1 SGDLS and CDR2 YYNGEE come from the germline V gene. This CDR3 is CASSVSGGGSPLHF. CDR3 sequence (DNA): TGTGCCAGCAGCGTATCCGGGGGCGGTTCACCCCTCCACTTT.

The J gene is TRBJ1-2, the V gene TRBV18; 8 positions agree with TRBD1. This CDR3 is 17 amino acids long. Germline V gene data show CDR1 as KGHSH and CDR2 as LQKENI. V lost 4 bases, J lost 5 bases, and 15 bases stayed unmatched. CDR3 nucleotide sequence: TGTGCCAGCTCACGGTTGACAGGGGAGAGAGGGGATTATGGCTACACCTTC. Protein sequence: CASSRLTGERGDYGYTF.

This clone has a handful of counts. V is TRBV7-8 and J is TRBJ2-7; D not resolved. The CDR3 length is 14 residues. Trimming left V 1 base short and J 8 bases short, with 15 bases between. The germline gives CDR1 SGHVS, CDR2 FQNEAQ. The CDR3 sequence is CASSLGRLNDKQYF. The CDR3 coding sequence is TGTGCCAGCAGCTTAGGGAGACTGAACGACAAGCAGTACTTC.

The V and J genes are TRBV10-1 and TRBJ2-3; 14 nucleotides agree with TRBD2. The CDR3 contains 19 residues. The J segment lost 1 base and the V segment lost 5 bases, leaving 11 bases of the junction unmatched. Germline CDR1 reads WNHNN; CDR2 reads SYGVQD (reference sequence). CDR3 sequence reads: CASSFGTSGSFYGTDTQYF. As DNA, the CDR3 is TGCGCCAGCAGTTTCGGGACTAGCGGGAGTTTCTATGGCACAGATACGCAGTATTTT.

The genes are TRBV29-1 and TRBJ1-2; D gene unclear. The CDR3 totals 10 residues. Trimming stripped 3 bases from V and 8 bases from J, with 7 bases between. Germline CDR1 SQVTM, CDR2 ANQGSEA. CDR3 amino acids: CSVDHGGYTF. CDR3 nucleotide sequence: TGCAGCGTTGACCACGGAGGCTACACCTTC.

This clone occurred once. The chain is built from TRBV3-1 (or the pseudogene TRBV3-2) and TRBJ1-2, with TRBD1 identical over 8 bases. The germline CDR1 and CDR2 sequences are LGHDT and YNNKEL (reference sequence). Trimming cost V 4 bases and J 8 bases; bases outside gene matches: 6. The CDR3 is made up of 13 amino acids. The CDR3 bases are TGTGCCAGCAGCCGCGGGACAGGAGGAGGCTACACCTTC. This sequence encodes CASSRGTGGGYTF.